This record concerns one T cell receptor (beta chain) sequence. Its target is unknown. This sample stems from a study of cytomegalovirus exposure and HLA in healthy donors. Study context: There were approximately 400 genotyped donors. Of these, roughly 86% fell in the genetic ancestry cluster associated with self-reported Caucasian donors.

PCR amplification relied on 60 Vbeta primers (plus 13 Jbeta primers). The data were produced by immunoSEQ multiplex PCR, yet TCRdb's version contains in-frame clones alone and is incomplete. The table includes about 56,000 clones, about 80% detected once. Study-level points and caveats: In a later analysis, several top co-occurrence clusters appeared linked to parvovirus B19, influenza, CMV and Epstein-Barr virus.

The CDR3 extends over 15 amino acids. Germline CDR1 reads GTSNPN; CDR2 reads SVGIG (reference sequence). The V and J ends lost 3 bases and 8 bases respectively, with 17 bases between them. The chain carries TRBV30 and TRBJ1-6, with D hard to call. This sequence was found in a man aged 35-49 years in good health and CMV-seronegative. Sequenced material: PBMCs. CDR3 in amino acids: CAWSPSPGSHSPLHF. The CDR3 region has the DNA TGTGCCTGGAGCCCGTCCCCGGGAAGTCATTCACCCCTCCACTTT.